These 29 T cell receptor beta chains were all obtained from the same sample, sequenced in a study of prognosis after radiotherapy for stage I lung cancer. The authors amplified TCR beta CDR3 from genomic DNA using two-round multiplex PCR. The authors ran first-round PCR with primers specific to each TRBV and TRBJ gene. Each CDR3 protein is one row after TCRdb ran MiXCR on the multiplex PCR reads. The data hold fewer than 35,000 distinct CDR3 sequences, with 40% to 60% observed a single time. The sample was PBMCs, taken before or after stereotactic body radiation therapy (not recorded which). All receptors come from a donor of 50 years or more with non-small cell lung cancer.

Ten or more counts support this clonotype. J is TRBJ1-1 and V is TRBV6-2 or TRBV6-3; the D is unclear. CDR1 is MNHEY, CDR2 SVGEGT, per germline. The V end lost 5 bases, the J end lost 6 bases, and 16 bases lay between the germline ends. The CDR3 covers 14 residues. The CDR3 DNA is TGTGCCAGCAGTATCTTCGGGGTCATGGCTGAAGCTTTCTTT. Residues: CASSIFGVMAEAFF.

J is TRBJ2-1 and V is TRBV20-1; 8 nucleotides line up with TRBD2. V shed 6 bases and J 5 bases; nucleotides not matched to a gene: 9. Germline CDR1 reads DFQATT; CDR2 reads SNEGSKA (reference sequence). The CDR3 runs to 14 residues. The CDR3 nucleotides are TGCAGTGCCCGCGAAGGCGGGGGGAACAATGAGCAGTTCTTC. Its protein is CSAREGGGNNEQFF.

This clonotype was counted ten times or more. This chain links TRBV5-6 with TRBJ2-7; 9 bases map to TRBD2. V was clipped by 0 bases and J by 4 bases; unmatched bases: 8. Germline V gene sequence: CDR1 SGHDT, CDR2 YYEEEE. CDR3 length: 16 amino acids. As DNA, the CDR3 is TGTGCCAGCAGCTTGGCCTGGGTTAGCGGGAGTTACGAGCAGTACTTC. This translates into CASSLAWVSGSYEQYF.

Many counts were recorded for this clonotype. V gene TRBV7-2 combines with J gene TRBJ2-1, with 9 positions matching TRBD2. The CDR3 is 13 amino acids. V gave up 5 bases and J gave up 8 bases; unmatched junction bases: 4. Germline lookup yields CDR1 SGHTA and CDR2 FQGNSA. The chain's CDR3 is CASSTRGGDEQFF. The CDR3 DNA is TGTGCCAGCAGCACGCGCGGGGGGGATGAGCAGTTCTTC.

Regarding this clonotype: This likely came from a read error, as a far larger clone is one base away. The rearrangement uses TRBV6-5 and TRBJ2-3; 7 nucleotides agree with TRBD2. Germline V gene data show CDR1 as MNHEY and CDR2 as SVGAGI. J gave up 7 bases and V 7 bases, and 11 bases lay outside the gene matches. CDR3 length: 14 amino acids. In DNA form, the CDR3 reads TGTGCCAGCATCCGCCTAGCGGAGCCTAATACGCAGTATTTT. Translated, it gives CASIRLAEPNTQYF.

This clonotype is deemed medium-sized. The CDR3 reads CASSPTVSNYGYTF. CDR3 sequence (DNA): TGTGCCAGCAGCCCGACAGTTTCTAACTATGGCTACACCTTC. The rearrangement uses TRBV11-2 and TRBJ1-2; D is possibly TRBD1 (5 bases). Germline CDR1 is SGHAT and CDR2 is FQNNGV. CDR3 length equals 14 residues. V was trimmed by 5 bases and J by 0 bases, leaving 10 bases between them.

This chain uses TRBV6-5 with TRBJ2-7, with D possibly being TRBD1 or TRBD2 (6 bases each). V lost 2 bases, J lost 6 bases, and 29 bases lay in between. Germline V gives CDR1 MNHEY, CDR2 SVGAGI. This CDR3 is built from 19 residues. CDR3 in amino acids: CASSYISPGAYHSYSEQYF. The CDR3 DNA reads TGTGCCAGCAGTTACATTAGCCCGGGGGCCTATCATTCATACTCCGAGCAGTACTTC.

This clonotype was observed many times. This rearrangement joins TRBV6-2 or TRBV6-3 to TRBJ1-2; tentative D call: TRBD1 (6 bases). CDR1 and CDR2 from the germline V gene are MNHEY and SVGEGT. V dropped 8 bases and J dropped 7 bases, with 17 bases sitting between them. The CDR3 is made up of 13 amino acids. In DNA, the CDR3 is TGTGCCAGCGCACAACCGGGGGGGGCTGGCTACACCTTC. Translated, it gives CASAQPGGAGYTF.

This sequence joins TRBV20-1 and TRBJ2-1; 7 bases align to TRBD2. This CDR3 is 15 amino acids long. The trim removed 3 bases at V and 8 bases at J, leaving 13 bases unmatched. Germline CDR1 is DFQATT and CDR2 is SNEGSKA (reference sequence). This chain's CDR3 is CSARDATSPGDEQFF. CDR3 in DNA: TGCAGTGCTAGGGACGCGACTAGCCCCGGGGATGAGCAGTTCTTC.

Turning to this clonotype: At one end, the junction sequence differs from germline, possibly due to a read error. The CDR3 region has the DNA TGTGCCAGCAGACGGGACAGGAATACCGTGGAGCTGTTTTTT. The encoded protein is CASRRDRNTVELFF. The V and J genes are TRBV6-1 and TRBJ2-2; 8 bases fit TRBD1. The germline CDR1 and CDR2 sequences are MNHNS and SASEGT. This CDR3 spans 14 amino acids.

The chain recombines TRBV6-1 with TRBJ2-6, with a tentative D call TRBD1 (5 bases). V was clipped by 7 bases and J by 6 bases, with 16 bases between them. CDR3 length: 15 residues. Germline V CDR1 and CDR2: MNHNS, SASEGT. CDR3 sequence: CASISQGGVANVLTF. The CDR3 DNA is TGTGCCAGCATTTCCCAGGGTGGGGTGGCCAACGTCCTGACTTTC.

The rearrangement links TRBV5-1 to TRBJ2-3, with TRBD1 matching over 7 bases. This CDR3 spans 16 amino acids. V was clipped by 2 bases and J by 3 bases; unmatched bases: 9. Germline CDR1 SGHRS, CDR2 YFSETQ. The CDR3 nucleotides are TGCGCCAGCAGCTTTGGGGGATTGACAGGGACAGATACGCAGTATTTT. Protein product: CASSFGGLTGTDTQYF.

This clonotype appeared once. One end of the junction fails to match germline, which may point to a read error. V gene TRBV6-2 or TRBV6-3 combines with J gene TRBJ2-2, with TRBD1 matching over 9 bases. This CDR3 spans 16 amino acids. Germline V gene sequence: CDR1 MNHEY, CDR2 SVGEGT. CDR3 in DNA: TGTGCCAACAGCCGCCGGGGACAGGGACGCACCGTGGAGCTGTTTTTT. Protein product: CANSRRGQGRTVELFF.

Many counts were recorded for this clonotype. This chain uses TRBV12-5 with TRBJ1-1; perhaps TRBD1 as D (6 bases). This CDR3 contains 13 residues. The germline V and J ends were trimmed by 0 bases and 5 bases, with 7 bases remaining between them. CDR1 is LGHNT, CDR2 FRNRAP, per germline. Written as DNA, the CDR3 is TGTGCTAGTGGTTTGGTAGGGGGAACTGAAGCTTTCTTT. Translation gives CASGLVGGTEAFF. The variable domain in full, with the rest retrieved from reference TRBV12-5 and TRBJ1-1, is DARVTQTPRHKVTEMGQEVTMRCQPILGHNTVFWYRQTMMQGLELLAYFRNRAPLDDSGMPKDRFSAEMPDATLATLKIQPSEPRDSAVYFCASGLVGGTEAFFGQGTRLTVV.

This clonotype was seen at least ten times. The rearrangement joins TRBV24-1 to TRBJ2-1, with 8 bases that match TRBD2. The germline gives CDR1 KGHDR, CDR2 SFDVKD. This CDR3 region has 14 residues. V was clipped by 6 bases and J by 6 bases; unmatched bases: 6. The CDR3 is CATSLAGGFNEQFF. The CDR3 DNA reads as TGTGCCACCAGTCTCGCGGGAGGTTTCAATGAGCAGTTCTTC.

This clonotype was observed many times. V is TRBV6-1 and J is TRBJ2-1; unclear D gene. The CDR3 contains 11 residues. Germline V CDR1 and CDR2: MNHNS, SASEGT. Trimming removed 9 bases at V and 5 bases at J, with 8 bases between. The CDR3 bases are TGTGCCAGGGCAGGTGACAATGAGCAGTTCTTC. It specifies CARAGDNEQFF.

The rearrangement joins TRBV6-2 or TRBV6-3 to TRBJ2-7; D tentatively fits TRBD1 or TRBD2 (5 bases each). Trimming pared 5 bases from V and 4 bases from J, leaving 15 bases between. The CDR3 consists of 14 residues. CDR1 is MNHEY and CDR2 is SVGEGT in the germline V gene. CDR3 DNA: TGTGCCAGCAGTGGGGGTGCCGTGAGATACGAGCAGTACTTC. Translation: CASSGGAVRYEQYF.

With respect to this clonotype: This is likely an artifact of a read error, given a far larger clone one base away. The genes are TRBV7-9 and TRBJ2-7, with no clear D. The CDR3 sequence is 13 residues long. From germline, CDR1 is SEHNR and CDR2 FQNEAQ (reference sequence). V was clipped by 5 bases and J by 3 bases, with 11 bases between them. The CDR3, as DNA: TGTGCCAGCAGCCCAGAATCCGGCTACGAGCAGTACTTC. It yields the protein CASSPESGYEQYF.

This clonotype was seen at least ten times. V and J are TRBV11-1 and TRBJ1-4; D not certain. Trimming shortened V by 1 base and J by 7 bases, and 7 bases separated the two germline ends. Per the germline V gene, CDR1 is SGHAT and CDR2 is FQDESV (reference sequence). CDR3 length: 13 amino acids. The CDR3 sequence: CASSLGLREKLFF. CDR3 nucleotide sequence: TGTGCCAGCAGCTTAGGTCTCCGTGAAAAACTGTTTTTT.

A word on this clonotype: A much larger clone sits a single nucleotide away, making a read error possible. The genes are TRBV30 and TRBJ1-1, with D unresolved. The CDR3 is made up of 14 amino acids. V lost 3 bases and J lost 3, with 14 bases in between. Germline CDR1 is GTSNPN and CDR2 is SVGIG (reference sequence). CDR3 sequence (DNA): TGTGCCTGGAGCCCCGTGCCCGGGGACACTGAAGCTTTCTTT. It specifies CAWSPVPGDTEAFF.

V and J are TRBV19 and TRBJ1-5; 7 bases agree with TRBD1. J was trimmed by 3 bases and V by 7 bases; bases with no gene match: 9. Per the germline V gene, CDR1 is LNHDA and CDR2 is SQIVND (reference sequence). This CDR3 spans 15 amino acids. The CDR3 coding sequence is TGTGCCAGTACTCAGGAGACAGGGCTCAATCAGCCCCAGCATTTT. The encoded protein is CASTQETGLNQPQHF.

Comments on this clonotype: One end of the junction is discordant with germline, which a read error may explain. J is TRBJ1-1 and V is TRBV6-1, with D possibly TRBD1 on 5 matching bases. From germline, CDR1 is MNHNS and CDR2 SASEGT. This CDR3 spans 13 amino acids. In nucleotides, the CDR3 is TGTGCCAACAGTGCGTGGGGACGGTCTGAAGCTTTCTTT. Translated: CANSAWGRSEAFF.

The CDR3 coding sequence is TGTGCCAGCAGGCCTAGCGGGGTAGGCTACAATGAGCAGTTCTTC. Its translation is CASRPSGVGYNEQFF. The chain couples TRBV6-2 or TRBV6-3 to TRBJ2-1; TRBD2 matches 9 bases. The CDR3 has 15 residues. Germline CDR1 is MNHEY and CDR2 is SVGEGT. V dropped 6 bases and J dropped 3; count of bases not matched to a gene: 6.

Remarks on this clonotype: A read error likely explains this, since a far larger clone differs by one base. This chain uses TRBV10-2 with TRBJ2-2; D is perhaps TRBD1 (5 bases). There are 17 residues in the CDR3. Germline CDR1 reads WSHSY; CDR2 reads SAAADI. Here the CDR3 DNA reads TGTGCCAGCAGTTACCCCCAAGGGGTAGGGAACACCGGGGAGCTGTTTTTT. This sequence encodes CASSYPQGVGNTGELFF.

As for this clonotype: A much bigger clone sits one base away, suggesting this may be a read error. The chain recombines TRBV24-1 with TRBJ2-4; a possible D gene is TRBD2 (5 bases). Trimming took 2 bases from V and 2 from J, leaving 9 bases between them. The V gene's germline CDR1 is KGHDR and CDR2 SFDVKD. CDR3 size: 15 residues. The CDR3, as DNA: TGTGCCACCAGTGATTGGGAGTGGTCCAAAAACATTCAGTACTTC. Its translation is CATSDWEWSKNIQYF.

This clonotype was observed many times. V gene TRBV2 combines with J gene TRBJ1-3; D call uncertain. Per the germline V gene, CDR1 is SNHLY and CDR2 is FYNNEI. This CDR3 has 15 amino acids. V dropped 3 bases and J dropped 0 bases, with 9 bases sitting between them. CDR3 nucleotide sequence: TGTGCCAGCAGTGATGGACGTCGCTCTGGAAACACCATATATTTT. Its translation: CASSDGRRSGNTIYF.

Many counts were recorded for this clonotype. The chain links TRBV15 to TRBJ2-7; 7 nucleotides line up with TRBD1. CDR1 is LNHNV and CDR2 is YYDKDF in the germline V gene (reference sequence). The CDR3 spans 15 residues. The ends lost 1 base at V and 3 bases at J; junction bases unmatched: 6. This CDR3 reads CATSRGQGPYYEQYF. DNA for the CDR3: TGTGCCACCAGCAGAGGACAGGGCCCCTACTACGAGCAGTACTTC.

This clonotype came up many times. The chain combines TRBV20-1 with TRBJ1-1; D is possibly TRBD1 (6 bases). Looked up from germline, CDR1 is DFQATT and CDR2 is SNEGSKA (reference sequence). The length of the CDR3 is 15 residues. V was clipped by 6 bases and J by 1 base, with 18 bases between them. The CDR3 sequence is CSARPSRGWNTEAFF. The CDR3 DNA reads as TGCAGTGCCAGACCATCCAGGGGATGGAACACTGAAGCTTTCTTT.

On this clonotype: This may be a read error, as it is one base from a much larger clone. CDR3 residues: CASSDRGHSYEQYF. The CDR3, as DNA: TGTGCCAGCAGCGACAGGGGGCACTCCTACGAGCAGTACTTC. The V and J genes are TRBV6-1 and TRBJ2-7; 10 nucleotides agree with TRBD1. Unmatched junction bases numbered 2, after V lost 6 bases and J lost 0 bases. The CDR3 extends over 14 amino acids. Germline V CDR1 and CDR2: MNHNS, SASEGT.